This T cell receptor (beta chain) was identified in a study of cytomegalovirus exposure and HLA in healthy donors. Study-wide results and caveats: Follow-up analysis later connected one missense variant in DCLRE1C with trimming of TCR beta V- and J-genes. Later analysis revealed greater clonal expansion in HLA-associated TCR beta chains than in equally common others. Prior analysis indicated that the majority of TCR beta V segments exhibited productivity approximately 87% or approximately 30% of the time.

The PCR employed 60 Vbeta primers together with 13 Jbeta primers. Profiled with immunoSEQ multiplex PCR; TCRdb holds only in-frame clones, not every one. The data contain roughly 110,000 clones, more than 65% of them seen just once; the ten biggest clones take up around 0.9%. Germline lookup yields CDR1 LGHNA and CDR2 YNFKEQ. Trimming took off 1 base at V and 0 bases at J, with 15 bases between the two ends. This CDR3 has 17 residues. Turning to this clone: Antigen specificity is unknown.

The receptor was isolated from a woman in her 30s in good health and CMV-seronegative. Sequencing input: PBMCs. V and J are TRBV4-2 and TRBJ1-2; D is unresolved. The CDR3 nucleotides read TGTGCCAGCAGCCAAGGTGGTACGGGATCGACTAACTATGGCTACACCTTC. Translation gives CASSQGGTGSTNYGYTF.